The TCR beta chain described here comes from a study of cytomegalovirus exposure and HLA in healthy donors. Findings of the study overall: There were 150 to 200 TCR beta chains listed as cytomegalovirus-associated.

In regard to this clone: What it binds is not known.

The PCR made use of 60 Vbeta and 13 Jbeta primers. Clones were sequenced by immunoSEQ multiplex PCR, and TCRdb holds only the in-frame ones, with some missing. Among over 150,000 clones listed, approximately 73% were seen once. Germline V gene data show CDR1 as SGDLS and CDR2 as YYNGEE. Trimming left V 4 bases short and J 5 bases short, with 18 bases between. The CDR3 loop spans 15 amino acids. The gene calls are TRBV9 and TRBJ1-1; D is possibly TRBD1 (6 bases). The receptor was isolated from a man between 50 and 59 years old in good health and CMV-seronegative. The sample consisted of PBMCs. CDR3 sequence reads: CASSHQEGGRTEAFF. The CDR3 nucleotides read TGTGCCAGCAGCCACCAGGAGGGGGGGCGGACTGAAGCTTTCTTT.